This paragraph covers one T cell receptor (beta chain) sequence. Its antigen is unidentified. The source of the sample is a study of T cell responses to AZD1222 COVID-19 vaccine. As for the study in general: Combined were second doses at about 4 or about 12 weeks. Study findings and constraints: Repertoires were collected only later (after the peak T cell response had occurred).

This table comes from immunoSEQ multiplex PCR, and its TCRdb copy is limited to in-frame clones, with some not included. There are 150,000 or so clones in the sample; over 75% occur only once, and approximately 1.8% lies in the top ten. Trimming shortened V by 6 bases and J by 0 bases, and 15 bases separated the two germline ends. CDR1 MDHEN and CDR2 SYDVKM come from the germline V gene. The CDR3 is 16 residues long. The chain is built from TRBV28 and TRBJ1-5; no clear D. The source is an adult in good health. The material was peripheral blood, obtained on day 0 of AZD1222 vaccination. The CDR3 nucleotides read TGTGCCAGCAGATGGGGAGGGCTAGGTAGCAATCAGCCCCAGCATTTT. Residues: CASRWGGLGSNQPQHF.